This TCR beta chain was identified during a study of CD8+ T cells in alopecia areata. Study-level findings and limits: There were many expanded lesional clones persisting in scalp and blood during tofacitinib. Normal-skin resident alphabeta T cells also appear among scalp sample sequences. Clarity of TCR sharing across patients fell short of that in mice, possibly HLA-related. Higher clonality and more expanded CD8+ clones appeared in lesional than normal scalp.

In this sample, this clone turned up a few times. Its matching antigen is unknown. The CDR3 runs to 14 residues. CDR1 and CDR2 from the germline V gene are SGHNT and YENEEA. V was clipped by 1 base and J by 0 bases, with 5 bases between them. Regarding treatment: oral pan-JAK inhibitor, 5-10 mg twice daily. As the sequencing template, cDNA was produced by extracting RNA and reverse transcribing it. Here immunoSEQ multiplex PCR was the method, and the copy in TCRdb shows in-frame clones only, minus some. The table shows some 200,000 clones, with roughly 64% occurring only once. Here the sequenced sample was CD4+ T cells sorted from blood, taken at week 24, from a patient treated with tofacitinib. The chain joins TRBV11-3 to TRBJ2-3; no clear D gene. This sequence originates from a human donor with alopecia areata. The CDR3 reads CASSLAASTDTQYF. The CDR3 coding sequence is TGTGCCAGCAGCTTAGCCGCCAGCACAGATACGCAGTATTTT.